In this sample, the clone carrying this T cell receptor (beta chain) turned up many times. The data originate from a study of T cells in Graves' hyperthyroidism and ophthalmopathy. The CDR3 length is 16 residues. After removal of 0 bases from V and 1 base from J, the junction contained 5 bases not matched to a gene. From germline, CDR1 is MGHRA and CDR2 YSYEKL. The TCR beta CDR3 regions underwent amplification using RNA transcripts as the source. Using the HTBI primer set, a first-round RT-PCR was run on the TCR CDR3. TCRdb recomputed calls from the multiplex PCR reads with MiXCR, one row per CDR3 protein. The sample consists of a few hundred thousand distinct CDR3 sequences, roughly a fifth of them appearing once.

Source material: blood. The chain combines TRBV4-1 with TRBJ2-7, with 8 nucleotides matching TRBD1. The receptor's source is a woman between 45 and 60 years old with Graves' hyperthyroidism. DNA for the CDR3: TGCGCCAGCAGCCAAGACTGGACAGGGATGTCCTACGAGCAGTACTTC. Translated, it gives CASSQDWTGMSYEQYF.